This T cell receptor (beta chain) was sequenced during a study of OX40 agonist ivuxolimab in advanced cancers. Study information: Earlier anti-PD-1, anti-PD-L1 or anti-CTLA-4 therapy was permitted; about 39% had received some.

Blood was sampled at baseline, cycle 4 day 1, and cycle 7 day 1. Clones were read by immunoSEQ multiplex PCR, and TCRdb kept only the in-frame ones, dropping some. The sample holds fewer than 80,000 clones, 70% to 90% seen once. The receptor comes from an adult with an advanced solid tumor such as melanoma, head and neck, liver or kidney cancer. The sample in question was CD4+ or CD8+ T cells sorted from blood, obtained in a trial of the OX40 agonist ivuxolimab.

In DNA, the CDR3 is TGTGCCAGCAGTGAATATGGATCTGCCTACGAGCAGTACTTC. Its protein is CASSEYGSAYEQYF. This chain uses TRBV25-1 with TRBJ2-7; no reliable D call. Trimming removed 0 bases from V and 2 bases from J, with 8 bases in between. The CDR3 sequence is 14 residues long. CDR1 and CDR2 (germline): MGHDK, SYGVNS.